This T cell receptor (beta chain) was sequenced in a study of blood T cell repertoires in COVID-19. Study background: The United States, Italy and Spain supplied acute and convalescent COVID-19 samples. T cells, B-cell-depleted T cells, or PBMCs provided the cDNA or gDNA that served as material.

This CDR3 is built from 14 residues. Germline CDR1 and CDR2: LGHDT and YNNKEL (reference sequence). V lost 1 base, J lost 7 bases, and 13 bases lay in between. Original methodology: Nucleated cell counts were estimated from reference gene primer amplification. Produced via immunoSEQ multiplex PCR; TCRdb's table is partial and in-frame only. V, J and clone size are those of that table, while D and trimming were read from the DNA. This table holds about 65,000 clones, 80% to 90% found once. The material sequenced was peripheral blood. The sequence derives from a man aged 80 or over with acute or convalescent COVID-19. The chain is built from TRBV3-1 (or the pseudogene TRBV3-2) and TRBJ1-2; perhaps TRBD1 as D (5 bases). The CDR3 region has the DNA TGTGCCAGCAGCCAAGGGGGAGGGGTTACTGGCTACACCTTC. This encodes CASSQGGGVTGYTF.